This T cell receptor (beta chain) was sequenced for a study of OX40 agonist ivuxolimab in advanced cancers. Overall study context: Patients were infused with ivuxolimab every 2 weeks at 0.01 to 10 mg/kg. People in dose escalation had one of these cancers: hepatocellular carcinoma, melanoma, renal cell or head and neck cancer. The group had a mean age of roughly 56 years, ranged from 23 to 79, and was 80% to 90% male.

This clone was observed a few times. The CDR3 extends over 13 amino acids. Germline lookup yields CDR1 SQVTM and CDR2 ANQGSEA. The V and J ends lost 6 bases and 7 bases, in that order; junction bases with no gene match: 6. The protocol was immunoSEQ multiplex PCR, while the TCRdb copy is restricted to in-frame clones and leaves out a portion. The sample includes 40,000 or so clones, roughly 85% of them seen just once. The sequencing here drew on CD4+ or CD8+ T cells sorted from blood, taken in a trial of the OX40 agonist ivuxolimab. The receptor comes from an adult with an advanced solid tumor such as melanoma, head and neck, liver or kidney cancer. J is TRBJ1-5 and V is TRBV29-1; TRBD1 aligns across 10 bases. The CDR3 nucleotides are TGCAGCGTATCCGGGACAGGGGAACAGCCCCAGCATTTT. This gives the protein CSVSGTGEQPQHF.